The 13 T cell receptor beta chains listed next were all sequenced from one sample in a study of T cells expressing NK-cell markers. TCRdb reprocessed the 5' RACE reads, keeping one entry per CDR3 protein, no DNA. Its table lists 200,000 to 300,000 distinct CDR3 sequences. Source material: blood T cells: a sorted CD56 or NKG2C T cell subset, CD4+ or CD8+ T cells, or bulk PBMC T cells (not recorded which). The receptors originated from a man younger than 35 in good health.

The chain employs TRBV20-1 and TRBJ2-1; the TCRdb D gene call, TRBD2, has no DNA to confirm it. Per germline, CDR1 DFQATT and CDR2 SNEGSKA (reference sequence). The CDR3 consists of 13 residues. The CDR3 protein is CSARWGRAAEQFF.

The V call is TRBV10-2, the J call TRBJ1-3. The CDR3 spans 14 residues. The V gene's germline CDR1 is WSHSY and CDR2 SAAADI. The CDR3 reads CASRGSGSGNTIYF.

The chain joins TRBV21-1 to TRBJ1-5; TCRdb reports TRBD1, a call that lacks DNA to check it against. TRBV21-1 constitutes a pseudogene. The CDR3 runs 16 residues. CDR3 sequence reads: CASLLFRDTMNQPQHF.

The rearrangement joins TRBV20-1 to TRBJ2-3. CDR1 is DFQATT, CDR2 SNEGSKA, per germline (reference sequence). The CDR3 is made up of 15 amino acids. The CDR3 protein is CSASAIRNSTDTQYF.

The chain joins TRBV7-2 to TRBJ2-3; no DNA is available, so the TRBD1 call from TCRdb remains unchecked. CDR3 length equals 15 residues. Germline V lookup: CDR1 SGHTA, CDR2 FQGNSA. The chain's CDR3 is CASSRQGFNTDTQYF.

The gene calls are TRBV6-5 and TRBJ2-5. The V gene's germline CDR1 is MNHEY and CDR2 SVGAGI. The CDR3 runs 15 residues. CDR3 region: CASSYGRLTKETQYF.

CDR3 sequence reads: CASSLVTGGSETQYF. The V gene is TRBV28, the J gene TRBJ2-5; the TCRdb D gene call, TRBD1, has no DNA to confirm it. The CDR3 is made up of 15 amino acids. Germline V gives CDR1 MDHEN, CDR2 SYDVKM.

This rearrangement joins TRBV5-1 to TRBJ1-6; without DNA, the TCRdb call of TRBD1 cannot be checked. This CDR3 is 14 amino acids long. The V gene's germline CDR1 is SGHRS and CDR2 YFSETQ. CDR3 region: CASSLGQSDSPLHF.

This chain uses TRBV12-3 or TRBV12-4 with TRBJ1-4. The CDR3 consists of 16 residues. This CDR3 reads CASSYWDFATNEKLFF.

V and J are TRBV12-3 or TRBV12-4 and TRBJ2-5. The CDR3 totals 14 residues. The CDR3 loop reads CASSLYSSVETQYF.

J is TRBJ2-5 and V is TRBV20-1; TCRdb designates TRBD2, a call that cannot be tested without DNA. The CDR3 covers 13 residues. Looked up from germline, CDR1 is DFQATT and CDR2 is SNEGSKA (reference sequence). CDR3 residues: CSGRSPFSETQYF.

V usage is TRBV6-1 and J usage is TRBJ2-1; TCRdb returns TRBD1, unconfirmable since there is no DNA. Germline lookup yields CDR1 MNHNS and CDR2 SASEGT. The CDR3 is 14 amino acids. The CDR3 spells CASNNHDRPNEQFF.

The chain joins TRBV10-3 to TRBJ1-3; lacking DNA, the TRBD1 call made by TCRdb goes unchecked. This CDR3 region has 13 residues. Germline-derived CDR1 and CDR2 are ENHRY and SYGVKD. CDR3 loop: CAIAGTSGNTIYF.